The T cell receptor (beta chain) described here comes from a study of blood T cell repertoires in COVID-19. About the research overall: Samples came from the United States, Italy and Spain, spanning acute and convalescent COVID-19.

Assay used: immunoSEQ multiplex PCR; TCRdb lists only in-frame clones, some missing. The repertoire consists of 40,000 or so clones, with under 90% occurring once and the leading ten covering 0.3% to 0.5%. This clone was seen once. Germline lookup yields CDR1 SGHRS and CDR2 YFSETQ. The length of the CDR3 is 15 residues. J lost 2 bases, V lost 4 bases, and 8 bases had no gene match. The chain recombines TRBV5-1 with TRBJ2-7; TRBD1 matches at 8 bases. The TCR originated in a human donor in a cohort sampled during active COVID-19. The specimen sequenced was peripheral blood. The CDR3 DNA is TGCGCCAGCAGCCTGGTCGGGACAGGCGCCTACGAGCAGTACTTC. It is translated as CASSLVGTGAYEQYF.